The 12 T cell receptor beta chains reported below all come from one sample, sequenced in a study of blood T cell repertoires in COVID-19. Here immunoSEQ multiplex PCR was the method, and the copy in TCRdb shows in-frame clones only, minus some. In the table there are hundreds of thousands of clones, approximately 86% of which are singletons. The sequencing sample was made of PBMCs or T cells enriched from blood (not recorded which). The receptor set was obtained from a woman aged 40 to 50 with acute COVID-19.

V and J are TRBV7-3 and TRBJ2-1; TRBD2 aligns across 9 bases. This CDR3 region has 14 residues. Germline trimming cut 4 bases from V and 9 bases from J; bases unmatched to any gene: 7. The germline V gene has CDR1 SGHTA and CDR2 FQGTGA. The CDR3 sequence: CASSSGTSSFEQFF. The CDR3 nucleotides read TGTGCCAGCAGCTCCGGGACTAGCTCATTTGAGCAGTTCTTC.

The chain couples TRBV9 to TRBJ1-4; 7 bases are shared with TRBD1. The germline CDR1 and CDR2 sequences are SGDLS and YYNGEE. The CDR3 has 15 residues. Trimming removed 4 bases from V and 2 bases from J; junction bases left unmatched: 5. Here the CDR3 DNA reads TGTGCCAGCAGCCCTGAGACAGGGACTAATGAAAAACTGTTTTTT. This sequence encodes CASSPETGTNEKLFF.

This chain links TRBV29-1 with TRBJ1-1; D perhaps matches TRBD1 (5 bases). The V and J ends lost 3 bases and 0 bases respectively, with 8 bases between them. Germline V gives CDR1 SQVTM, CDR2 ANQGSEA. This CDR3 comprises 13 residues. The CDR3 nucleotides read TGCAGCGTTGACCAGGGTTTGAACACTGAAGCTTTCTTT. Its protein is CSVDQGLNTEAFF.

V gene TRBV28 combines with J gene TRBJ2-4; D gene ambiguous. The CDR3 is made up of 15 amino acids. V dropped 5 bases and J dropped 0 bases, with 11 bases sitting between them. Germline loops: CDR1 MDHEN, CDR2 SYDVKM. CDR3 protein: CASSTEQVAKNIQYF. DNA of the CDR3: TGTGCCAGCAGTACCGAACAAGTAGCCAAAAACATTCAGTACTTC.

A single count supports this clone. The V and J genes are TRBV24-1 and TRBJ2-5; the D gene is possibly TRBD1 (6 bases). Germline lookup yields CDR1 KGHDR and CDR2 SFDVKD. The CDR3 contains 17 residues. The V end was cut by 4 bases, the J end by 5 bases, with 22 bases between. Here the CDR3 DNA reads TGTGCCACCAGTGACCCAGGCAGGGGTGCAGGTAGGGAGACCCAGTACTTC. This sequence encodes CATSDPGRGAGRETQYF.

The chain's CDR3 is CASSLGGVQETQYF. CDR3 coding DNA: TGTGCCAGCAGCCTAGGCGGGGTTCAAGAGACCCAGTACTTC. The V gene is TRBV11-3, the J gene TRBJ2-5, with D tentatively TRBD2 (6 bases). The germline gives CDR1 SGHNT, CDR2 YENEEA. The V and J ends lost 5 bases and 2 bases respectively, with 12 bases between them. The CDR3 contains 14 residues.

The chain is built from TRBV28 and TRBJ2-2; TRBD2 might be the D (6 bases). Trimming cost V 1 base and J 3 bases, with 18 bases left between them. From germline, CDR1 is MDHEN and CDR2 SYDVKM. The CDR3 has 18 amino acids. The CDR3 bases are TGTGCCAGCAGTTTATCTTGGCGGGGCCCCAGAGACACCGGGGAGCTGTTTTTT. Its translation: CASSLSWRGPRDTGELFF.

The rearrangement joins TRBV28 to TRBJ2-7; 11 positions match TRBD2. J gave up 3 bases and V 4 bases, and 14 bases lay outside the gene matches. This CDR3 comprises 18 residues. Germline values: CDR1 MDHEN, CDR2 SYDVKM. CDR3 sequence reads: CASSYSFTGTSGRYEQYF. The CDR3 nucleotides read TGTGCCAGCAGTTACTCCTTCACCGGGACTAGCGGCCGCTACGAGCAGTACTTC.

The chain uses TRBV5-5 and TRBJ1-1; 11 bases agree with TRBD1. Germline V CDR1 and CDR2: SGHKS, YYEKEE (reference sequence). The V and J ends lost 2 bases and 5 bases, in that order; junction bases with no gene match: 8. CDR3 size: 16 residues. CDR3 nucleotide sequence: TGTGCCAGCAGCTTCGGGACAGGGGGATGGGAGACTGAAGCTTTCTTT. Its translation: CASSFGTGGWETEAFF.

V is TRBV10-3 and J is TRBJ1-1; 7 nucleotides line up with TRBD1. The CDR3 is made up of 15 amino acids. V was clipped by 6 bases and J by 8 bases; unmatched bases: 15. Germline V lookup: CDR1 ENHRY, CDR2 SYGVKD. CDR3 DNA sequence: TGTGCCATCAGCGACTTGTACAGGGGACAGTTCGAAGCTTTCTTT. Protein: CAISDLYRGQFEAFF.

The genes are TRBV6-5 and TRBJ1-2; D is unclear. CDR1 is MNHEY, CDR2 SVGAGI, per germline. V was trimmed by 6 bases and J by 4 bases, leaving 9 bases between them. The CDR3 is 12 amino acids. CDR3 DNA: TGTGCCAGCAGCTACGAGCTCTATGGCTACACCTTC. It is translated as CASSYELYGYTF.

The chain is built from TRBV19 and TRBJ2-4; D is undetermined. Germline V gene lookup returns CDR1 LNHDA and CDR2 SQIVND (reference sequence). This CDR3 spans 16 amino acids. V was shortened by 4 bases and J by 5 bases, with 18 bases between the two germline ends. CDR3 coding DNA: TGTGCCAGTAGTACGCCTCGCCCTAGTGGTCAAAACATTCAGTACTTC. Residues: CASSTPRPSGQNIQYF.